These 30 T cell receptor beta chains share one sample of origin, sequenced in a study of cytomegalovirus exposure and HLA in healthy donors. PCR primers comprised 60 Vbeta and 13 Jbeta primers. Profiled with immunoSEQ multiplex PCR; TCRdb holds only in-frame clones, not every one. The data hold about 89,000 clones, with 85% observed a single time. Material: PBMCs. Receptors were obtained from a man aged 35-49 years in good health and CMV-seropositive.

The genes are TRBV14 and TRBJ2-5, with D unclear. Trimming shortened V by 0 bases and J by 11 bases, and 13 bases separated the two germline ends. Germline V CDR1 and CDR2: SGHDN, FVKESK. The length of the CDR3 is 13 residues. The DNA for the CDR3 is TGTGCCAGCAGCCAAGAGACTTATACGGAGCAGTACTTC. The encoded protein is CASSQETYTEQYF. Combining the CDR3 with reference TRBV14 and TRBJ2-5 gives the whole variable domain EAGVTQFPSHSVIEKGQTVTLRCDPISGHDNLYWYRRVMGKEIKFLLHFVKESKQDESGMPNNRFLAERTGGTYSTLKVQPAELEDSGVYFCASSQETYTEQYFGPGTRLLVL.

The chain links TRBV7-6 to TRBJ2-3, with D possibly TRBD2 on 7 matching bases. Germline values: CDR1 SGHVS, CDR2 FNYEAQ. V was trimmed by 1 base and J by 1 base, leaving 12 bases between them. The CDR3 contains 16 residues. The CDR3 spells CASSLEGGGGTDTQYF. The CDR3 DNA sequence: TGTGCCAGCAGCTTAGAGGGGGGGGGCGGCACAGATACGCAGTATTTT.

The chain links TRBV7-9 to TRBJ2-5; D unclear. Germline V CDR1 and CDR2: SEHNR, FQNEAQ (reference sequence). The CDR3 totals 17 residues. The V gene lost 5 bases and the J gene lost 1 base, with 20 bases spanning the gap. The CDR3 DNA reads TGTGCCAGCAGCGCAGGCAACCGCAACAATATCCAAGAGACCCAGTACTTC. Amino acids: CASSAGNRNNIQETQYF. Full variable domain (remainder filled in from reference TRBV7-9 and TRBJ2-5): DTGVSQNPRHKITKRGQNVTFRCDPISEHNRLYWYRQTLGQGPEFLTYFQNEAQLEKSRLLSDRFSAERPKGSFSTLEIQRTEQGDSAMYLCASSAGNRNNIQETQYFGPGTRLLVL.

The genes are TRBV19 and TRBJ2-1, with D perhaps TRBD2 (5 bases). Germline loops: CDR1 LNHDA, CDR2 SQIVND (reference sequence). The CDR3 spans 14 residues. V gave up 10 bases and J gave up 0 bases, with 13 bases separating them. The CDR3 reads CATRMGSSYNEQFF. In DNA form, the CDR3 reads TGTGCCACCCGCATGGGGAGCTCCTACAATGAGCAGTTCTTC.

This clone was picked up one time. In DNA form, the CDR3 reads TGTGCCAGCAGTACTCGCGACAGGAACAATCAGCCCCAGCATTTT. Its protein is CASSTRDRNNQPQHF. The J gene is TRBJ1-5, the V gene TRBV6-1, with a weak D call TRBD1 (6 bases). With 5 bases removed from V and 3 bases from J, the gap between germline ends came to 14 bases. CDR3 length: 15 residues. Germline-derived CDR1 and CDR2 are MNHNS and SASEGT.

The rearrangement links TRBV9 to TRBJ2-7; 11 bases are a match to TRBD1. Trimming removed 7 bases from V and 3 bases from J; junction bases left unmatched: 6. The CDR3 extends over 14 amino acids. Germline loops: CDR1 SGDLS, CDR2 YYNGEE. The CDR3 is CASAPGTGGYEQYF. In nucleotides, the CDR3 is TGTGCCAGCGCCCCCGGGACAGGGGGCTACGAGCAGTACTTC.

This sequence joins TRBV19 and TRBJ2-5, with 8 positions matching TRBD2. Germline loops: CDR1 LNHDA, CDR2 SQIVND (reference sequence). The V segment lost 4 bases and the J segment 0 bases; nucleotides outside the gene matches: 4. The CDR3 contains 15 residues. This CDR3 reads CASSTGGMYQETQYF. The CDR3 DNA follows: TGTGCCAGTAGTACGGGGGGGATGTACCAAGAGACCCAGTACTTC.

This sequence joins TRBV7-8 and TRBJ1-2; 8 bases fit TRBD1. Germline CDR1 is SGHVS and CDR2 is FQNEAQ. Losses at the gene ends were 1 base for V and 7 bases for J; bases not matched to a gene: 11. CDR3 length equals 16 residues. In DNA, the CDR3 is TGTGCCAGCAGCTTAGTCGGCAGGGGGCCGGTTTTTGGCTACACCTTC. Translated, it gives CASSLVGRGPVFGYTF.

V and J are TRBV7-6 and TRBJ2-2; 10 nucleotides agree with TRBD2. Germline V gene sequence: CDR1 SGHVS, CDR2 FNYEAQ. The CDR3 loop spans 15 amino acids. Trimming cost V 1 base and J 7 bases; bases outside gene matches: 3. CDR3 in amino acids: CASSLGASGGGELFF. Written as DNA, the CDR3 is TGTGCCAGCAGCTTAGGAGCTAGCGGGGGCGGGGAGCTGTTTTTT.

This clone was detected only once. The J gene is TRBJ1-5, the V gene TRBV15; 7 nucleotides match TRBD1. The V gene end was trimmed by 1 base and the J gene end by 0 bases; junction bases not matched to a gene: 6. This CDR3 has 17 amino acids. Germline CDR1 LNHNV, CDR2 YYDKDF (reference sequence). The CDR3 loop is CATSRVTGAYSNQPQHF. The CDR3 bases are TGTGCCACCAGCAGAGTTACAGGGGCTTATAGCAATCAGCCCCAGCATTTT.

The chain has TRBV6-1 and TRBJ2-3; tentative D call: TRBD2 (6 bases). Germline V gives CDR1 MNHNS, CDR2 SASEGT. The CDR3 runs to 15 residues. V was shortened by 4 bases and J by 0 bases, with 11 bases between the two germline ends. The CDR3 loop is CASSVTRPSTDTQYF. The DNA of the CDR3 is TGTGCCAGCAGTGTGACTAGACCTAGCACAGATACGCAGTATTTT.

This chain joins TRBV15 and TRBJ1-1, with 8 bases aligning to TRBD1. The V segment lost 0 bases and the J segment 3 bases; nucleotides outside the gene matches: 6. The length of the CDR3 is 16 residues. The germline CDR1 and CDR2 sequences are LNHNV and YYDKDF (reference sequence). CDR3 nucleotides: TGTGCCACCAGCAGAGATAAGCAGGGGGCGTACACTGAAGCTTTCTTT. Protein product: CATSRDKQGAYTEAFF.

This clone has only one observation. The chain combines TRBV4-2 with TRBJ1-3, with 7 bases aligning to TRBD1. The CDR3 spans 18 residues. CDR1 LGHNA and CDR2 YNFKEQ come from the germline V gene. V shed 2 bases and J 0 bases; nucleotides not matched to a gene: 10. The CDR3 sequence: CASSQNAGTASSGNTIYF. The DNA of the CDR3 is TGTGCCAGCAGCCAAAACGCGGGGACAGCGAGCTCTGGAAACACCATATATTTT.

V gene TRBV12-5 combines with J gene TRBJ1-6, with 7 bases identical to TRBD1. This CDR3 is 13 amino acids long. Germline values: CDR1 LGHNT, CDR2 FRNRAP. Trimming took 5 bases from V and 8 from J; bases not matched to a gene: 3. The CDR3, as DNA: TGTGCTAGTGGTATTACAGGGGATTCACCCCTCCACTTT. Protein sequence: CASGITGDSPLHF.

V is TRBV30 and J is TRBJ1-3, with a weak D call TRBD1 (6 bases). V shed 2 bases and J shed 4 bases, with 15 bases lying between them. The CDR3 is 15 residues long. Germline V lookup: CDR1 GTSNPN, CDR2 SVGIG (reference sequence). The CDR3 is CAWSQGPARGNTIYF. The CDR3 DNA reads TGTGCCTGGAGTCAGGGGCCGGCGAGGGGAAACACCATATATTTT.

CDR3 in DNA: TGTGCCAGCATTCAAGACACAACTGGTGGCTACACCTTC. It encodes CASIQDTTGGYTF. The chain recombines TRBV2 with TRBJ1-2, with D unclear. Germline V gene data show CDR1 as SNHLY and CDR2 as FYNNEI. V lost 7 bases to trimming and J lost 7 bases, with 16 bases between them. The CDR3 sequence is 13 residues long.

V gene TRBV6-1 combines with J gene TRBJ1-1; no firm D call. The CDR3 spans 14 residues. Trimming shortened V by 8 bases and J by 2 bases, and 15 bases separated the two germline ends. Germline loops: CDR1 MNHNS, CDR2 SASEGT. The CDR3: CASGVREGNTEAFF. The DNA for the CDR3 is TGTGCCAGCGGGGTCCGGGAGGGAAACACTGAAGCTTTCTTT.

This clone was observed a single time. The chain combines TRBV2 with TRBJ2-1, with 10 bases matching TRBD2. The CDR3 covers 15 residues. The V segment lost 10 bases and the J segment 6 bases; nucleotides outside the gene matches: 12. The germline V gene has CDR1 SNHLY and CDR2 FYNNEI. Here the CDR3 reads CATQLGLARTNEQFF. CDR3 nucleotide sequence: TGTGCCACCCAATTGGGACTAGCGAGGACCAATGAGCAGTTCTTC. Full variable domain (remainder filled in from reference TRBV2 and TRBJ2-1): EPEVTQTPSHQVTQMGQEVILRCVPISNHLYFYWYRQILGQKVEFLVSFYNNEISEKSEIFDDQFSVERPDGSNFTLKIRSTKLEDSAMYFCATQLGLARTNEQFFGPGTRLTVL.

The chain is built from TRBV6-5 and TRBJ2-5, with D perhaps matching TRBD1 (6 bases). The DNA end is a closer match to TRBJ2-7, so the J assignment may be wrong. CDR3 size: 14 residues. Germline loops: CDR1 MNHEY, CDR2 SVGAGI. The CDR3 DNA is TGTGCCAGCAGTCATCAGGGGCGATACTACGAGCAGTACTTC. It translates to CASSHQGRYYEQYF.

This chain connects TRBV6-6 to TRBJ1-2, with 8 bases fitting TRBD1. The V and J ends lost 2 bases and 9 bases, in that order; junction bases with no gene match: 8. Germline V gene data show CDR1 as MNHNY and CDR2 as SVGAGI (reference sequence). The CDR3 runs 14 residues. The CDR3 nucleotides read TGTGCCAGCAGTTACCTTGGACAGGGATCGAGCTACACCTTC. Translating it yields CASSYLGQGSSYTF.

The V and J genes are TRBV11-2 and TRBJ2-1; D is possibly TRBD2 (6 bases). The CDR3 extends over 13 amino acids. V was cut by 1 base and J by 8 bases, with 9 bases left in between. The V gene's germline CDR1 is SGHAT and CDR2 FQNNGV. This CDR3 is CASSLVPGDEQFF. CDR3 nucleotides: TGTGCCAGCAGCTTAGTCCCGGGGGATGAGCAGTTCTTC.

The genes are TRBV5-5 and TRBJ2-7, with no clear D. The CDR3 has 13 residues. The germline V and J ends were trimmed by 0 bases and 0 bases, with 4 bases remaining between them. CDR1 SGHKS and CDR2 YYEKEE come from the germline V gene (reference sequence). Here the CDR3 reads CASSLAGSYEQYF. The CDR3 bases are TGTGCCAGCAGCTTGGCAGGCTCCTACGAGCAGTACTTC.

The chain links TRBV7-9 to TRBJ2-3, with 10 bases matching TRBD2. In germline, CDR1 is SEHNR, CDR2 FQNEAQ (reference sequence). V was pared by 2 bases and J by 2 bases, with 1 base of the junction left unmatched. The CDR3 has 15 residues. DNA of the CDR3: TGTGCCAGCAGCTTACTAGCGGGGGACACAGATACGCAGTATTTT. Its translation: CASSLLAGDTDTQYF.

The CDR3 here is CASSSKAGGGHGELFF. The CDR3 DNA reads as TGTGCCAGCAGCTCAAAAGCGGGAGGGGGGCACGGGGAGCTGTTTTTT. The gene calls are TRBV7-3 and TRBJ2-2; 10 bases agree with TRBD2. The junction had 9 bases not matched to a gene; V was cut back by 4 bases and J by 7 bases. The CDR3 has 16 amino acids. Germline lookup yields CDR1 SGHTA and CDR2 FQGTGA.

V usage is TRBV10-3 and J usage is TRBJ2-5; 9 bases map to TRBD1. With 11 bases clipped from V and 2 bases from J, the junction kept 18 bases outside the gene matches. This CDR3 contains 17 residues. Germline loops: CDR1 ENHRY, CDR2 SYGVKD. CDR3: CASRGAIGQGRQETQYF. The DNA of the CDR3 is TGTGCCTCGAGGGGGGCGATCGGACAGGGGCGGCAAGAGACCCAGTACTTC.

V usage is TRBV7-2 and J usage is TRBJ2-4; 11 positions match TRBD2. The CDR3 is made up of 15 amino acids. Germline V gene data show CDR1 as SGHTA and CDR2 as FQGNSA. The junction had 3 bases not matched to a gene; V was cut back by 4 bases and J by 4 bases. The CDR3 region has the DNA TGTGCCAGCAGCTCGCCTAGCGGGGGGAAAAACATTCAGTACTTC. Translated: CASSSPSGGKNIQYF. The complete variable domain, with remaining parts taken from reference TRBV7-2 and TRBJ2-4, reads GAGVSQSPSNKVTEKGKDVELRCDPISGHTALYWYRQSLGQGLEFLIYFQGNSAPDKSGLPSDRFSAERTGGSVSTLTIQRTQQEDSAVYLCASSSPSGGKNIQYFGAGTRLSVL.

This clone has only a few counts. The chain combines TRBV28 with TRBJ1-1; 9 positions agree with TRBD1. The length of the CDR3 is 13 residues. Germline V gene data show CDR1 as MDHEN and CDR2 as SYDVKM. The V and J ends lost 7 bases and 5 bases, in that order; junction bases with no gene match: 5. This chain's CDR3 is CASTTGGRTEAFF. As DNA, the CDR3 is TGTGCCAGCACGACAGGGGGAAGAACTGAAGCTTTCTTT.

This chain links TRBV5-1 with TRBJ2-1; 10 positions agree with TRBD1. V dropped 0 bases and J dropped 6; count of bases not matched to a gene: 6. Germline V gene data show CDR1 as SGHRS and CDR2 as YFSETQ. The CDR3 runs 16 residues. The CDR3, as DNA: TGCGCCAGCAGCTTGGCCGCAGGGACAGGGGTCAATGAGCAGTTCTTC. It yields the protein CASSLAAGTGVNEQFF.

V usage is TRBV7-8 and J usage is TRBJ1-3; the D is unclear. Per the germline V gene, CDR1 is SGHVS and CDR2 is FQNEAQ. This CDR3 comprises 15 residues. Trimming cost V 5 bases and J 2 bases, with 13 bases left between them. CDR3 sequence (DNA): TGTGCCAGCAGCACACGCGGGTTGCCTGGAAACACCATATATTTT. Its translation: CASSTRGLPGNTIYF.

This clone was counted a few times. For the CDR3, the DNA is TGTGCCAGCAGCCCCCGGACAGGAGGGGTGTTGTTCTTC. Amino acids: CASSPRTGGVLFF. This chain uses TRBV13 with TRBJ2-1, with a possible D match to TRBD1 (7 bases). CDR1 and CDR2 (germline): PRHDT, FYEKMQ (reference sequence). The CDR3 runs 13 residues. Trimming took off 5 bases at V and 15 bases at J, with 20 bases between the two ends. Looking up the rest from reference TRBV13 and TRBJ2-1 gives the full variable domain: AAGVIQSPRHLIKEKRETATLKCYPIPRHDTVYWYQQGPGQDPQFLISFYEKMQSDKGSIPDRFSAQQFSDYHSELNMSSLELGDSALYFCASSPRTGGVLFFGPGTRLTVL.